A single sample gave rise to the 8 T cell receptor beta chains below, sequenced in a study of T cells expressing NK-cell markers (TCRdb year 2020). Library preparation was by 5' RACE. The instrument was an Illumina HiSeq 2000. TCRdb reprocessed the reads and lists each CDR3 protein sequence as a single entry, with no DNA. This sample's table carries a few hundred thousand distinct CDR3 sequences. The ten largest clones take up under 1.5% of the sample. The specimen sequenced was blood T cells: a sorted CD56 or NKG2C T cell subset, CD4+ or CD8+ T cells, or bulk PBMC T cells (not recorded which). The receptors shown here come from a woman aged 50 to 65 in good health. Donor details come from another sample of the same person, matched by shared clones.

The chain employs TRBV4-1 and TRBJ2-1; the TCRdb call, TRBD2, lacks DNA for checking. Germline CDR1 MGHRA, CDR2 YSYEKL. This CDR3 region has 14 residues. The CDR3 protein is CASSQEETSGRGFF.

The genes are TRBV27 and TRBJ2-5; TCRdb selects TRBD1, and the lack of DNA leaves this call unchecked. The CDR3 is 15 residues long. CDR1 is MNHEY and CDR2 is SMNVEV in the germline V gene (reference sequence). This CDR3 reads CASSLMGRGEETQYF.

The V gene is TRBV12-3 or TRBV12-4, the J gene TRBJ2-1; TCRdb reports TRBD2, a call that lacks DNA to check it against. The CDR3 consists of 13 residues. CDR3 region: CASSPPPGNEQFF.

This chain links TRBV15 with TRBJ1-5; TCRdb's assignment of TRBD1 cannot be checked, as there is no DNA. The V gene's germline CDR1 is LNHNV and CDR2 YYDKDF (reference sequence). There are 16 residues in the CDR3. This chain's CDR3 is CATSREQGLSNQPQHF.

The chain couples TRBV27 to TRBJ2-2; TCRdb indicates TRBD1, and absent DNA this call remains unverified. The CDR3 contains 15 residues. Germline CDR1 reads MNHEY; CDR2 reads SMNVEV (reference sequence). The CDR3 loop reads CATRLGRTNTGELFF.

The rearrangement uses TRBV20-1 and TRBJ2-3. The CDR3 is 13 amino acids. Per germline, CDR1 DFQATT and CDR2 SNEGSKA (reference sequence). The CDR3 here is CSARAILQHTQYF.

The CDR3 loop is CASSSKEGEGTDTQYF. The chain uses TRBV21-1 and TRBJ2-3. TRBV21-1 is classified as a pseudogene. The CDR3 runs 16 residues.

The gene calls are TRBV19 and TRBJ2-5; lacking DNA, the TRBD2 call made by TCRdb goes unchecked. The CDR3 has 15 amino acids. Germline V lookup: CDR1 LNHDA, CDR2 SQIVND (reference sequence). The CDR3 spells CASSARAGGQETQYF.